This T cell receptor beta chain originates from a study of early stage breast cancer tumors. As for the study in general: Of around 16 invasive breast tumors, about a dozen were hormone receptor-positive, HER2-negative.

Findings of the study overall: Most shared enriched TCRB sequences were commonly generated ones. Tumors had approximately 2.6-fold higher T cell density and higher clonality than adjacent normal breast tissue.

Germline V gives CDR1 SQVTM, CDR2 ANQGSEA. The J segment lost 3 bases and the V segment lost 7 bases, leaving 11 bases of the junction unmatched. The CDR3 totals 15 residues. Note on this clone: Its specificity is unknown.

Method: immunoSEQ multiplex PCR; TCRdb's copy keeps in-frame clones and lacks some. The data hold 25,000 to 35,000 clones, with roughly 86% observed a single time. The chain employs TRBV29-1 and TRBJ2-3; the match to TRBD1 covers 9 bases. Material for sequencing was blood. This TCR derives from a person aged 45-65 years with breast cancer. The CDR3, as DNA: TGCAGCGCGGGGGCCGAGGACAGGGGAACAGATACGCAGTATTTT. It yields the protein CSAGAEDRGTDTQYF.